The 7 T cell receptor beta chains below were found in one sample sequenced in a study of OX40 agonist ivuxolimab in advanced cancers. Profiled with immunoSEQ multiplex PCR; TCRdb holds only in-frame clones, not every one. This sample has 35,000 to 45,000 clones, with around 88% found just once. Specimen: CD4+ or CD8+ T cells sorted from blood, collected in a trial of the OX40 agonist ivuxolimab. The receptors were gathered from an adult with an advanced solid tumor such as melanoma, head and neck, liver or kidney cancer.

In the case of this clone: The same CDR3 arises from other DNA sequences in this sample as well. The rearrangement joins TRBV11-2 to TRBJ1-6; unclear D gene. There are 16 residues in the CDR3. CDR1 SGHAT and CDR2 FQNNGV come from the germline V gene. V was shortened by 6 bases and J by 0 bases, with 12 bases between the two germline ends. Here the CDR3 reads CASSSSPSSYNSPLHF. CDR3 coding DNA: TGTGCCAGCAGTTCAAGTCCCAGCTCCTATAATTCACCCCTCCACTTT.

V usage is TRBV15 and J usage is TRBJ2-1, with 7 positions matching TRBD2. CDR1 LNHNV and CDR2 YYDKDF come from the germline V gene (reference sequence). CDR3 length equals 15 residues. V shed 5 bases, J shed 4 bases, and the junction held 8 bases outside the gene matches. CDR3 sequence: CATSGGGAGYNEQFF. CDR3 bases: TGTGCCACCAGCGGGGGGGGAGCGGGGTACAATGAGCAGTTCTTC. Based on the CDR3 plus reference TRBV15 and TRBJ2-1, the full variable domain is DAMVIQNPRYQVTQFGKPVTLSCSQTLNHNVMYWYQQKSSQAPKLLFHYYDKDFNNEADTPDNFQSRRPNTSFCFLDIRSPGLGDTAMYLCATSGGGAGYNEQFFGPGTRLTVL.

V usage is TRBV7-3 and J usage is TRBJ2-5, with D possibly TRBD2 on 6 matching bases. The V and J ends lost 5 bases and 2 bases respectively, with 18 bases between them. This CDR3 contains 16 residues. The germline gives CDR1 SGHTA, CDR2 FQGTGA. The CDR3 here is CASSPRGLAAQETQYF. In nucleotides, the CDR3 is TGTGCCAGCAGCCCCCGGGGGTTGGCCGCACAAGAGACCCAGTACTTC. The full variable domain, its missing parts supplied by reference TRBV7-3 and TRBJ2-5, is GAGVSQTPSNKVTEKGKYVELRCDPISGHTALYWYRQSLGQGPEFLIYFQGTGAADDSGLPNDRFFAVRPEGSVSTLKIQRTERGDSAVYLCASSPRGLAAQETQYFGPGTRLLVL.

This clone was picked up one time. This rearrangement joins TRBV11-2 to TRBJ2-7, with a tentative D call TRBD2 (5 bases). The CDR3 length is 11 residues. V lost 8 bases and J lost 3, with 8 bases in between. Germline loops: CDR1 SGHAT, CDR2 FQNNGV. CDR3 sequence reads: CASEGYYEQYF. The CDR3 DNA follows: TGTGCCAGCGAGGGTTACTACGAGCAGTACTTC.

This clone occurred once. This chain connects TRBV7-9 to TRBJ2-1, with TRBD1 matching over 9 bases. CDR1 and CDR2 from the germline V gene are SEHNR and FQNEAQ (reference sequence). V lost 5 bases, J lost 5 bases, and 7 bases stayed unmatched. The length of the CDR3 is 15 residues. DNA for the CDR3: TGTGCCAGCAGCCCACAGACAGGGGGGGACAATGAGCAGTTCTTC. The encoded protein is CASSPQTGGDNEQFF. Complete variable domain (other parts from reference TRBV7-9 and TRBJ2-1): DTGVSQNPRHKITKRGQNVTFRCDPISEHNRLYWYRQTLGQGPEFLTYFQNEAQLEKSRLLSDRFSAERPKGSFSTLEIQRTEQGDSAMYLCASSPQTGGDNEQFFGPGTRLTVL.

The V and J genes are TRBV6-5 and TRBJ1-2, with D possibly TRBD1 on 5 matching bases. The CDR3 totals 15 residues. Trimming removed 7 bases at V and 8 bases at J, with 23 bases between. The germline gives CDR1 MNHEY, CDR2 SVGAGI. The CDR3 nucleotides are TGTGCCAGCATTAATGAGCCCGGGGACTTTAGGGGCTACACCTTC. Translating gives CASINEPGDFRGYTF.

The chain has TRBV7-9 and TRBJ2-5; D is unclear. In germline, CDR1 is SEHNR, CDR2 FQNEAQ (reference sequence). There are 13 residues in the CDR3. V was shortened by 5 bases and J by 5 bases, with 12 bases between the two germline ends. This CDR3 is CASSISLAETQYF. The DNA for the CDR3 is TGTGCCAGCAGCATTAGCTTGGCCGAGACCCAGTACTTC.